This T cell receptor (beta chain) was sequenced during a study of blood T cell repertoires in COVID-19. Study-wide context: The cDNA or gDNA used as material had been derived from T cells, B-cell-depleted T cells, or PBMCs.

This CDR3 has 15 amino acids. Trimming removed 3 bases from V and 6 bases from J; junction bases left unmatched: 9. Germline V gene lookup returns CDR1 SGHNT and CDR2 YYREEE (reference sequence). In the authors' methods: Scientists estimated how many nucleated cells there were by amplifying reference gene primers. This table comes from immunoSEQ multiplex PCR, and its TCRdb copy is limited to in-frame clones, with some not included. Clonal size and the V and J genes are those of that table, whereas D and trimming came from the DNA. The sample lists approximately 93,000 clones, 88% occurring once. The TCR comes from a man in his sixties with acute or convalescent COVID-19. What was sequenced was peripheral blood. The chain has TRBV5-4 and TRBJ1-2; 9 bases fit TRBD1. The CDR3 reads CASSSYRGRTDGYTF. The CDR3 bases are TGTGCCAGCAGCTCTTACAGGGGGCGGACGGATGGCTACACCTTC.